This passage covers 9 T cell receptor beta chains from one sample sequenced in a study of tumor-infiltrating lymphocytes in localized non-small cell lung cancer. Clones were sequenced by immunoSEQ multiplex PCR, and TCRdb holds only the in-frame ones, with some missing. This table holds about 23,000 clones, just under 75% found once. The sequencing input was lung tumor tissue. The receptor source for this set is a human donor with non-small cell lung cancer.

This clone was picked up a small number of times. The J gene is TRBJ2-3, the V gene TRBV7-2; 9 bases are shared with TRBD2. The CDR3 has 16 amino acids. Per the germline V gene, CDR1 is SGHTA and CDR2 is FQGNSA. With V trimmed by 2 bases and J by 1 base, 4 bases remained unmatched. The CDR3 DNA reads as TGTGCCAGCAGCTTAATGAGCGGGAGGCGCACAGATACGCAGTATTTT. Amino acid sequence: CASSLMSGRRTDTQYF.

V is TRBV10-3 and J is TRBJ1-2; D is ambiguous. The CDR3 contains 12 residues. CDR1 is ENHRY and CDR2 is SYGVKD in the germline V gene. The ends were cut back, 4 bases at V and 3 bases at J, with 6 bases in the middle. In DNA, the CDR3 is TGTGCCATCAGTGTGTCGGACTATGGCTACACCTTC. Protein sequence: CAISVSDYGYTF.

The chain's CDR3 is CASRREGGRETQYF. In DNA, the CDR3 is TGCGCCAGCAGACGCGAGGGGGGCCGAGAGACCCAGTACTTC. The rearrangement joins TRBV4-1 to TRBJ2-5; D may be TRBD1 or TRBD2 (6 bases each). Germline V gives CDR1 MGHRA, CDR2 YSYEKL. CDR3 size: 14 residues. V was trimmed by 6 bases and J by 4 bases, leaving 15 bases between them.

The rearrangement uses TRBV4-3 and TRBJ2-1; tentatively, D is TRBD2 (7 bases). V was clipped by 0 bases and J by 8 bases, with 17 bases between them. The CDR3 length is 16 residues. Germline lookup yields CDR1 LGHNA and CDR2 YSLEER. This CDR3 is CASSQDGGGRVYEQFF. In DNA, the CDR3 is TGCGCCAGCAGCCAAGACGGCGGGGGCAGGGTCTATGAGCAGTTCTTC.

V and J are TRBV29-1 and TRBJ2-1, with D unclear. This CDR3 comprises 14 residues. Per the germline V gene, CDR1 is SQVTM and CDR2 is ANQGSEA. Deletions cut 0 bases from V and 2 bases from J, with 8 bases between. This CDR3 reads CSVEEGPPYNEQFF. The CDR3 DNA is TGCAGCGTTGAAGAAGGGCCGCCCTACAATGAGCAGTTCTTC.

The chain recombines TRBV7-6 with TRBJ2-1, with 9 bases aligning to TRBD1. The V segment lost 1 base and the J segment 8 bases; nucleotides outside the gene matches: 12. CDR1 is SGHVS and CDR2 is FNYEAQ in the germline V gene. There are 17 residues in the CDR3. CDR3: CASSLGWGTGWRDEQFF. The CDR3 DNA is TGTGCCAGCAGCTTAGGTTGGGGGACAGGGTGGCGGGATGAGCAGTTCTTC.

The CDR3 DNA follows: TGTGCCAGCAGCCCCCCAGGGACGCAGCCCCAGCATTTT. Translating gives CASSPPGTQPQHF. V and J are TRBV7-2 and TRBJ1-5, with D perhaps TRBD1 (5 bases). The germline V gene has CDR1 SGHTA and CDR2 FQGNSA. The ends were cut back, 5 bases at V and 7 bases at J, with 12 bases in the middle. The CDR3 runs to 13 residues.

The chain joins TRBV11-3 to TRBJ2-7; TRBD1 aligns across 9 bases. Per the germline V gene, CDR1 is SGHNT and CDR2 is YENEEA. This CDR3 contains 14 residues. The junction had 4 bases not matched to a gene; V was cut back by 4 bases and J by 3 bases. CDR3 in amino acids: CASSSPGQGYEQYF. Written as DNA, the CDR3 is TGTGCCAGCAGCTCCCCGGGACAGGGCTACGAGCAGTACTTC.

J is TRBJ2-1 and V is TRBV7-2; possible D gene TRBD2, 5 bases. The CDR3 runs 14 residues. The V and J ends lost 5 bases and 2 bases respectively, with 10 bases between them. The germline V gene encodes CDR1 SGHTA and CDR2 FQGNSA. This CDR3 is CASSPAGTYNEQFF. The CDR3 nucleotides read TGTGCCAGCAGCCCTGCCGGGACCTACAATGAGCAGTTCTTC.